The 11 T cell receptor beta chains given below trace back to one sample, sequenced in a study of post-analysis software for immune sequencing data. Study-level results: TRBV5-6, TRBV5-1 and TRBV20-1 were among four or five TRBV segments more frequent in patients than controls.

These TCRs' antigens remain unknown. The library was made from cDNA and included unique molecular identifiers. Each CDR3 protein gets one entry after TCRdb re-called the PCR reads with MiXCR. The sample lists 750,000 to 950,000 distinct CDR3 sequences; roughly 50% were seen once. Sequences were obtained from blood. All receptors derive from a girl between 5 and 17 years old with multiple sclerosis.

The sample holds a few counts of this clonotype. The V and J genes are TRBV20-1 and TRBJ2-3; TRBD2 matches at 10 bases. Per the germline V gene, CDR1 is DFQATT and CDR2 is SNEGSKA (reference sequence). V lost 4 bases and J lost 1; bases outside the gene matches: 8. This CDR3 region has 16 residues. CDR3 residues: CSAMERGTSGTDTQYF. CDR3 bases: TGCAGTGCTATGGAAAGAGGGACTAGCGGCACAGATACGCAGTATTTT.

This clonotype turned up a few times. The rearrangement links TRBV6-5 to TRBJ1-1; the D gene is possibly TRBD1 (6 bases). The CDR3 runs to 15 residues. The V gene lost 8 bases and the J gene lost 5 bases, with 21 bases spanning the gap. Germline V gene lookup returns CDR1 MNHEY and CDR2 SVGAGI. The CDR3 region has the DNA TGTGCCAGCGGAGGGGGGGGGCGAGGAGATACTGAAGCTTTCTTT. Residues: CASGGGGRGDTEAFF.

The V gene is TRBV29-1, the J gene TRBJ2-5; possibly TRBD1 for D (6 bases). Per the germline V gene, CDR1 is SQVTM and CDR2 is ANQGSEA. The CDR3 consists of 11 residues. The V end lost 6 bases, the J end lost 5 bases, and 10 bases lay between the germline ends. The DNA of the CDR3 is TGCAGCGTGGGGGCCCTGGAGACCCAGTACTTC. It codes for CSVGALETQYF.

V is TRBV20-1 and J is TRBJ2-1; 13 nucleotides line up with TRBD2. Trimming at V came to 6 bases and at J to 4 bases, leaving 6 bases not matched to a gene. Germline V gives CDR1 DFQATT, CDR2 SNEGSKA (reference sequence). This CDR3 comprises 15 residues. CDR3 sequence: CSALGLAGVYNEQFF. CDR3 DNA: TGCAGTGCCCTTGGACTAGCGGGAGTGTACAATGAGCAGTTCTTC.

J is TRBJ2-5 and V is TRBV20-1; D not resolved. Trimming cost V 5 bases and J 3 bases, with 16 bases left between them. Per the germline V gene, CDR1 is DFQATT and CDR2 is SNEGSKA (reference sequence). This CDR3 is built from 14 residues. The CDR3, as DNA: TGCAGTGCTGTCTCTCGGGCAGGAAAAGAGACCCAGTACTTC. As protein: CSAVSRAGKETQYF.

This clonotype has a handful of counts. This chain connects TRBV29-1 to TRBJ2-3; maybe TRBD2 (7 bases). The CDR3 covers 14 residues. Trimming removed 3 bases from V and 2 bases from J, with 12 bases in between. Germline lookup yields CDR1 SQVTM and CDR2 ANQGSEA. The chain's CDR3 is CSVDGAGATDTQYF. The CDR3 coding sequence is TGCAGCGTTGATGGGGCGGGGGCCACAGATACGCAGTATTTT.

This chain connects TRBV7-3 to TRBJ2-5, with TRBD2 identical over 9 bases. This CDR3 has 16 amino acids. V lost 5 bases, J lost 1 base, and 8 bases stayed unmatched. Per the germline V gene, CDR1 is SGHTA and CDR2 is FQGTGA. CDR3 coding DNA: TGTGCCAGCAGCCGAAGAGCGGGAGGCACCCAAGAGACCCAGTACTTC. It translates to CASSRRAGGTQETQYF.

V and J are TRBV3-1 and TRBJ1-5; 11 bases line up with TRBD1. J was trimmed by 5 bases and V by 1 base; bases with no gene match: 1. Germline V gene sequence: CDR1 LGHDT, CDR2 YNNKEL (reference sequence). The CDR3 has 15 amino acids. The CDR3: CASSQGGQGDQPQHF. CDR3 DNA sequence: TGTGCCAGCAGCCAAGGGGGACAGGGGGATCAGCCCCAGCATTTT.

The rearrangement joins TRBV6-1 to TRBJ2-5; 7 nucleotides line up with TRBD1. This CDR3 is built from 13 residues. CDR1 is MNHNS, CDR2 SASEGT, per germline. The trim removed 6 bases at V and 5 bases at J, leaving 6 bases unmatched. CDR3 residues: CASRVGGWETQYF. The CDR3 nucleotides read TGTGCCAGCAGGGTAGGGGGCTGGGAGACCCAGTACTTC.

This clonotype occurred a few times. The chain has TRBV7-9 and TRBJ2-7; D gene unclear. V lost 2 bases and J 3 bases, leaving 17 bases between the germline ends. Germline CDR1 is SEHNR and CDR2 is FQNEAQ (reference sequence). The CDR3 length is 16 residues. This CDR3 reads CASSLISASAFYEQYF. CDR3 DNA sequence: TGTGCCAGCAGCTTAATCTCGGCTTCGGCTTTCTACGAGCAGTACTTC.

V gene TRBV9 combines with J gene TRBJ1-1; D unresolved. CDR1 SGDLS and CDR2 YYNGEE come from the germline V gene. The CDR3 is 16 residues long. V lost 4 bases, J lost 2 bases, and 18 bases lay in between. For the CDR3, the DNA is TGTGCCAGCAGCCCCCGGGTGGGAAGAGGCAACACTGAAGCTTTCTTT. Its protein is CASSPRVGRGNTEAFF.